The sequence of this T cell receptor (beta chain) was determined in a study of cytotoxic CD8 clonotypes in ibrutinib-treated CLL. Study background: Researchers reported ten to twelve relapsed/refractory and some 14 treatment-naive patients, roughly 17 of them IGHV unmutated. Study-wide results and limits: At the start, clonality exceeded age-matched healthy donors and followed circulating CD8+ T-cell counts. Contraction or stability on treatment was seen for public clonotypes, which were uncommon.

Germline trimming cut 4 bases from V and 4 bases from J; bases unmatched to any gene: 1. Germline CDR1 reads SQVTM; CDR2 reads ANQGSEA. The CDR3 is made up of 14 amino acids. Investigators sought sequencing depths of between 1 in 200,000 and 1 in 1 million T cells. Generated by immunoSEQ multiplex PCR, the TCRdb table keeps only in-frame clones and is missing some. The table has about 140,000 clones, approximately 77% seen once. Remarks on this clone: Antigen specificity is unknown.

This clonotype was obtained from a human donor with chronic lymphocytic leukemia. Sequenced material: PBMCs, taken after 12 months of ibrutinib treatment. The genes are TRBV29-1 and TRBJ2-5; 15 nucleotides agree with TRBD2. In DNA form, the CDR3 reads TGCAGCGTTGCGGGACTAGCGGGAGGAGAGACCCAGTACTTC. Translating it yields CSVAGLAGGETQYF. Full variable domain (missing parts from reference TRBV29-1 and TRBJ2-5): SAVISQKPSRDICQRGTSLTIQCQVDSQVTMMFWYRQQPGQSLTLIATANQGSEATYESGFVIDKFPISRPNLTFSTLTVSNMSPEDSSIYLCSVAGLAGGETQYFGPGTRLLVL.